This TCR beta chain was documented in a study of identical twins. TCRdb ran MiXCR on the 5' RACE reads and lists one entry per CDR3 protein. This sample carries roughly 1,500,000 distinct CDR3 sequences, about 32% of them seen once, and the ten largest clones take approximately 0.25%. The V gene's germline CDR1 is DFQATT and CDR2 SNEGSKA (reference sequence). J gave up 5 bases and V 5 bases, and 6 bases lay outside the gene matches. The CDR3 consists of 15 residues. The clonotype originates from a newborn girl in good health. Source material: cord blood. The gene calls are TRBV20-1 and TRBJ2-3; 14 bases match TRBD2. The CDR3 protein is CSAGTSGRGVDTQYF. CDR3 in DNA: TGCAGTGCTGGGACTAGCGGGAGAGGGGTAGATACGCAGTATTTT.